Presented here are 22 T cell receptor beta chains from one specimen sequenced in a study of T cells expressing NK-cell markers. TCRdb re-analyzed the 5' RACE reads; it lists each CDR3 protein once, without DNA. The specimen's table records approximately 460,000 distinct CDR3 sequences. The sample consisted of blood T cells: a sorted CD56 or NKG2C T cell subset, CD4+ or CD8+ T cells, or bulk PBMC T cells (not recorded which). The source of these receptors is a woman aged 18 to 75 in good health.

The gene calls are TRBV9 and TRBJ2-1. Germline V gene sequence: CDR1 SGDLS, CDR2 YYNGEE. The CDR3 has 14 residues. The CDR3 region is CASSVEEVFDEQFF.

V gene TRBV6-5 combines with J gene TRBJ2-1; TCRdb indicates TRBD2, and absent DNA this call remains unverified. The CDR3 sequence is 17 residues long. Germline loops: CDR1 MNHEY, CDR2 SVGAGI. CDR3 residues: CASSYTGPGGSYNEQFF.

The J gene is TRBJ1-1, the V gene TRBV29-1; the TCRdb D gene call, TRBD1, has no DNA to confirm it. Germline V lookup: CDR1 SQVTM, CDR2 ANQGSEA. The CDR3 runs 13 residues. The CDR3 protein is CSAWDRERGEAFF.

J is TRBJ1-1 and V is TRBV19; TCRdb proposes TRBD1, but this gene call is untestable without DNA. CDR3 size: 14 residues. Germline V lookup: CDR1 LNHDA, CDR2 SQIVND (reference sequence). CDR3 amino acids: CASYWGRAYTEAFF.

The genes are TRBV4-3 and TRBJ1-5. Germline CDR1 and CDR2: LGHNA and YSLEER. The CDR3 consists of 15 residues. The chain's CDR3 is CASSQGVAGNQPQHF.

This sequence joins TRBV27 and TRBJ2-1; TCRdb picks TRBD2, but there is no DNA to check that call. Per germline, CDR1 MNHEY and CDR2 SMNVEV (reference sequence). There are 15 residues in the CDR3. The CDR3 sequence: CASSAGTLLYNEQFF.

The V and J genes are TRBV27 and TRBJ1-2; TCRdb's D gene call, TRBD1, goes unchecked for lack of DNA. This CDR3 is built from 13 residues. Germline CDR1 MNHEY, CDR2 SMNVEV (reference sequence). The chain's CDR3 is CASRDRVAGGYTF.

The rearrangement links TRBV20-1 to TRBJ2-1; TCRdb proposes TRBD2, but this gene call is untestable without DNA. The CDR3 has 14 residues. Germline CDR1 reads DFQATT; CDR2 reads SNEGSKA (reference sequence). This CDR3 reads CSAIGTSDYNEQFF.

The chain is built from TRBV6-5 and TRBJ2-3; the TCRdb D gene call, TRBD2, has no DNA to confirm it. Germline loops: CDR1 MNHEY, CDR2 SVGAGI. This CDR3 comprises 15 residues. CDR3 amino acids: CASSYSASGRYTQYF.

J is TRBJ1-1 and V is TRBV9; as DNA is missing, the TRBD1 call by TCRdb cannot be tested. CDR3 size: 15 residues. Germline values: CDR1 SGDLS, CDR2 YYNGEE. CDR3 sequence reads: CASSVATGGGVEAFF.

This chain joins TRBV19 and TRBJ2-1; the D call of TRBD1 rests on TCRdb alone, since no DNA is present to check it. Germline CDR1 LNHDA, CDR2 SQIVND (reference sequence). CDR3 length: 15 amino acids. CDR3 residues: CASSISGGLYNEQFF.

V and J are TRBV9 and TRBJ1-2; TCRdb's assignment of TRBD1 cannot be checked, as there is no DNA. This CDR3 region has 14 residues. The germline V gene has CDR1 SGDLS and CDR2 YYNGEE. CDR3 loop: CASSVQGANYGYTF. The full variable domain, with the rest looked up from reference TRBV9 and TRBJ1-2, is DSGVTQTPKHLITATGQRVTLRCSPRSGDLSVYWYQQSLDQGLQFLIQYYNGEERAKGNILERFSAQQFPDLHSELNLSSLELGDSALYFCASSVQGANYGYTFGSGTRLTVV.

This chain uses TRBV4-3 with TRBJ1-1; TCRdb selects TRBD1, and the lack of DNA leaves this call unchecked. This CDR3 is built from 15 residues. Germline CDR1 reads LGHNA; CDR2 reads YSLEER. The CDR3 spells CASSQDREKYTEAFF.

V is TRBV5-1 and J is TRBJ2-1. CDR1 is SGHRS, CDR2 YFSETQ, per germline. This CDR3 spans 13 amino acids. The CDR3 loop reads CASSLRADNEQFF.

The chain links TRBV6-5 to TRBJ2-7; there is no DNA to check the TCRdb D call of TRBD1. The CDR3 is made up of 15 amino acids. Looked up from germline, CDR1 is MNHEY and CDR2 is SVGAGI. Here the CDR3 reads CASSYVHRGKYEQYF.

The chain is built from TRBV5-1 and TRBJ2-2; lacking DNA, the TRBD2 call made by TCRdb goes unchecked. Germline CDR1 reads SGHRS; CDR2 reads YFSETQ. The CDR3 is 16 residues long. The CDR3: CASSLSAGANTGELFF.

The CDR3 spells CASSPGAGGRDNEQFF. V usage is TRBV7-8 and J usage is TRBJ2-1; the TCRdb D gene call, TRBD2, has no DNA to confirm it. CDR1 and CDR2 (germline): SGHVS, FQNEAQ. The CDR3 covers 16 residues.

V usage is TRBV12-3 or TRBV12-4 and J usage is TRBJ2-1; as DNA is missing, the TRBD2 call by TCRdb cannot be tested. This CDR3 has 16 residues. The CDR3 loop reads CASSLARGSGSWEQFF.

The chain is built from TRBV5-1 and TRBJ1-1. This CDR3 is 15 amino acids long. CDR1 SGHRS and CDR2 YFSETQ come from the germline V gene. CDR3 region: CASSLSRVMNTEAFF.

The chain links TRBV11-2 to TRBJ2-2. This CDR3 is 13 amino acids long. CDR1 SGHAT and CDR2 FQNNGV come from the germline V gene. The CDR3 sequence is CASSTTNTGELFF.

V is TRBV12-3 or TRBV12-4 and J is TRBJ1-5; TCRdb returns TRBD1, unconfirmable since there is no DNA. The length of the CDR3 is 14 residues. The CDR3 sequence is CASSRTGANQPQHF.

V usage is TRBV6-4 and J usage is TRBJ2-1; TCRdb calls TRBD2, which cannot be checked without DNA. The CDR3 is made up of 16 amino acids. From germline, CDR1 is MRHNA and CDR2 SNTAGT. CDR3 sequence reads: CASSASISGAYNEQFF.